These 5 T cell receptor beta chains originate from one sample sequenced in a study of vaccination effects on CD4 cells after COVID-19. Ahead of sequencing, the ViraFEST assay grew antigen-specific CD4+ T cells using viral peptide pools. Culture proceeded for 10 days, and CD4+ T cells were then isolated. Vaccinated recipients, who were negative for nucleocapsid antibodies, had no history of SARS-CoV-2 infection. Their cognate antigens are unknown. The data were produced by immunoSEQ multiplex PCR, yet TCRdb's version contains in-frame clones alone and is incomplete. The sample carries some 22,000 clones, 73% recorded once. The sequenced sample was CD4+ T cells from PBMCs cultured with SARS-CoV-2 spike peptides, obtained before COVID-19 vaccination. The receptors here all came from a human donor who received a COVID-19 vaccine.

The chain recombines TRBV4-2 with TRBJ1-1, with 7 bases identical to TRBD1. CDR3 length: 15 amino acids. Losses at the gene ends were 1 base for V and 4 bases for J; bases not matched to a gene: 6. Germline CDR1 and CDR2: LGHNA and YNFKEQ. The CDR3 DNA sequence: TGTGCCAGCAGCCAAGTCTCGGAGGGGGCCACTGAAGCTTTCTTT. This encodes CASSQVSEGATEAFF.

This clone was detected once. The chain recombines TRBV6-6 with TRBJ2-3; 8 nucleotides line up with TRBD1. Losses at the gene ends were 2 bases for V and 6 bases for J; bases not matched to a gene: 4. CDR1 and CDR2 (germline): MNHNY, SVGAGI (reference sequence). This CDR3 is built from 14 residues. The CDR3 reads CASSYGTGSDTQYF. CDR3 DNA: TGTGCCAGCAGTTACGGGACAGGTTCGGATACGCAGTATTTT.

The CDR3 reads CASSPNWGGETQYF. CDR3 nucleotide sequence: TGTGCCAGCAGCCCCAATTGGGGGGGAGAGACCCAGTACTTC. V gene TRBV3-1 (or the pseudogene TRBV3-2) combines with J gene TRBJ2-5, with 7 bases fitting TRBD2. This CDR3 spans 14 amino acids. Germline-derived CDR1 and CDR2 are LGHDT and YNNKEL (reference sequence). The V segment lost 4 bases and the J segment 4 bases; nucleotides outside the gene matches: 6.

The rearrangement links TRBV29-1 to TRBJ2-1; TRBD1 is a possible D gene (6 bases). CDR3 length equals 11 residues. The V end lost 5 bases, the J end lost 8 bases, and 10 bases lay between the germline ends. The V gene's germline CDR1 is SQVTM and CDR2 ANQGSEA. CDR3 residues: CSVSQGHEQFF. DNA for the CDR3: TGCAGCGTTTCACAGGGACATGAGCAGTTCTTC.

The CDR3 spells CASSQQRGGLGGELFF. The CDR3 coding sequence is TGTGCCAGCAGCCAACAGCGGGGGGGCCTTGGCGGGGAGCTGTTTTTT. The J gene is TRBJ2-2, the V gene TRBV4-2, with 10 bases fitting TRBD2. The CDR3 sequence is 16 residues long. Germline V gives CDR1 LGHNA, CDR2 YNFKEQ. Trimming cost V 2 bases and J 7 bases; bases outside gene matches: 7.